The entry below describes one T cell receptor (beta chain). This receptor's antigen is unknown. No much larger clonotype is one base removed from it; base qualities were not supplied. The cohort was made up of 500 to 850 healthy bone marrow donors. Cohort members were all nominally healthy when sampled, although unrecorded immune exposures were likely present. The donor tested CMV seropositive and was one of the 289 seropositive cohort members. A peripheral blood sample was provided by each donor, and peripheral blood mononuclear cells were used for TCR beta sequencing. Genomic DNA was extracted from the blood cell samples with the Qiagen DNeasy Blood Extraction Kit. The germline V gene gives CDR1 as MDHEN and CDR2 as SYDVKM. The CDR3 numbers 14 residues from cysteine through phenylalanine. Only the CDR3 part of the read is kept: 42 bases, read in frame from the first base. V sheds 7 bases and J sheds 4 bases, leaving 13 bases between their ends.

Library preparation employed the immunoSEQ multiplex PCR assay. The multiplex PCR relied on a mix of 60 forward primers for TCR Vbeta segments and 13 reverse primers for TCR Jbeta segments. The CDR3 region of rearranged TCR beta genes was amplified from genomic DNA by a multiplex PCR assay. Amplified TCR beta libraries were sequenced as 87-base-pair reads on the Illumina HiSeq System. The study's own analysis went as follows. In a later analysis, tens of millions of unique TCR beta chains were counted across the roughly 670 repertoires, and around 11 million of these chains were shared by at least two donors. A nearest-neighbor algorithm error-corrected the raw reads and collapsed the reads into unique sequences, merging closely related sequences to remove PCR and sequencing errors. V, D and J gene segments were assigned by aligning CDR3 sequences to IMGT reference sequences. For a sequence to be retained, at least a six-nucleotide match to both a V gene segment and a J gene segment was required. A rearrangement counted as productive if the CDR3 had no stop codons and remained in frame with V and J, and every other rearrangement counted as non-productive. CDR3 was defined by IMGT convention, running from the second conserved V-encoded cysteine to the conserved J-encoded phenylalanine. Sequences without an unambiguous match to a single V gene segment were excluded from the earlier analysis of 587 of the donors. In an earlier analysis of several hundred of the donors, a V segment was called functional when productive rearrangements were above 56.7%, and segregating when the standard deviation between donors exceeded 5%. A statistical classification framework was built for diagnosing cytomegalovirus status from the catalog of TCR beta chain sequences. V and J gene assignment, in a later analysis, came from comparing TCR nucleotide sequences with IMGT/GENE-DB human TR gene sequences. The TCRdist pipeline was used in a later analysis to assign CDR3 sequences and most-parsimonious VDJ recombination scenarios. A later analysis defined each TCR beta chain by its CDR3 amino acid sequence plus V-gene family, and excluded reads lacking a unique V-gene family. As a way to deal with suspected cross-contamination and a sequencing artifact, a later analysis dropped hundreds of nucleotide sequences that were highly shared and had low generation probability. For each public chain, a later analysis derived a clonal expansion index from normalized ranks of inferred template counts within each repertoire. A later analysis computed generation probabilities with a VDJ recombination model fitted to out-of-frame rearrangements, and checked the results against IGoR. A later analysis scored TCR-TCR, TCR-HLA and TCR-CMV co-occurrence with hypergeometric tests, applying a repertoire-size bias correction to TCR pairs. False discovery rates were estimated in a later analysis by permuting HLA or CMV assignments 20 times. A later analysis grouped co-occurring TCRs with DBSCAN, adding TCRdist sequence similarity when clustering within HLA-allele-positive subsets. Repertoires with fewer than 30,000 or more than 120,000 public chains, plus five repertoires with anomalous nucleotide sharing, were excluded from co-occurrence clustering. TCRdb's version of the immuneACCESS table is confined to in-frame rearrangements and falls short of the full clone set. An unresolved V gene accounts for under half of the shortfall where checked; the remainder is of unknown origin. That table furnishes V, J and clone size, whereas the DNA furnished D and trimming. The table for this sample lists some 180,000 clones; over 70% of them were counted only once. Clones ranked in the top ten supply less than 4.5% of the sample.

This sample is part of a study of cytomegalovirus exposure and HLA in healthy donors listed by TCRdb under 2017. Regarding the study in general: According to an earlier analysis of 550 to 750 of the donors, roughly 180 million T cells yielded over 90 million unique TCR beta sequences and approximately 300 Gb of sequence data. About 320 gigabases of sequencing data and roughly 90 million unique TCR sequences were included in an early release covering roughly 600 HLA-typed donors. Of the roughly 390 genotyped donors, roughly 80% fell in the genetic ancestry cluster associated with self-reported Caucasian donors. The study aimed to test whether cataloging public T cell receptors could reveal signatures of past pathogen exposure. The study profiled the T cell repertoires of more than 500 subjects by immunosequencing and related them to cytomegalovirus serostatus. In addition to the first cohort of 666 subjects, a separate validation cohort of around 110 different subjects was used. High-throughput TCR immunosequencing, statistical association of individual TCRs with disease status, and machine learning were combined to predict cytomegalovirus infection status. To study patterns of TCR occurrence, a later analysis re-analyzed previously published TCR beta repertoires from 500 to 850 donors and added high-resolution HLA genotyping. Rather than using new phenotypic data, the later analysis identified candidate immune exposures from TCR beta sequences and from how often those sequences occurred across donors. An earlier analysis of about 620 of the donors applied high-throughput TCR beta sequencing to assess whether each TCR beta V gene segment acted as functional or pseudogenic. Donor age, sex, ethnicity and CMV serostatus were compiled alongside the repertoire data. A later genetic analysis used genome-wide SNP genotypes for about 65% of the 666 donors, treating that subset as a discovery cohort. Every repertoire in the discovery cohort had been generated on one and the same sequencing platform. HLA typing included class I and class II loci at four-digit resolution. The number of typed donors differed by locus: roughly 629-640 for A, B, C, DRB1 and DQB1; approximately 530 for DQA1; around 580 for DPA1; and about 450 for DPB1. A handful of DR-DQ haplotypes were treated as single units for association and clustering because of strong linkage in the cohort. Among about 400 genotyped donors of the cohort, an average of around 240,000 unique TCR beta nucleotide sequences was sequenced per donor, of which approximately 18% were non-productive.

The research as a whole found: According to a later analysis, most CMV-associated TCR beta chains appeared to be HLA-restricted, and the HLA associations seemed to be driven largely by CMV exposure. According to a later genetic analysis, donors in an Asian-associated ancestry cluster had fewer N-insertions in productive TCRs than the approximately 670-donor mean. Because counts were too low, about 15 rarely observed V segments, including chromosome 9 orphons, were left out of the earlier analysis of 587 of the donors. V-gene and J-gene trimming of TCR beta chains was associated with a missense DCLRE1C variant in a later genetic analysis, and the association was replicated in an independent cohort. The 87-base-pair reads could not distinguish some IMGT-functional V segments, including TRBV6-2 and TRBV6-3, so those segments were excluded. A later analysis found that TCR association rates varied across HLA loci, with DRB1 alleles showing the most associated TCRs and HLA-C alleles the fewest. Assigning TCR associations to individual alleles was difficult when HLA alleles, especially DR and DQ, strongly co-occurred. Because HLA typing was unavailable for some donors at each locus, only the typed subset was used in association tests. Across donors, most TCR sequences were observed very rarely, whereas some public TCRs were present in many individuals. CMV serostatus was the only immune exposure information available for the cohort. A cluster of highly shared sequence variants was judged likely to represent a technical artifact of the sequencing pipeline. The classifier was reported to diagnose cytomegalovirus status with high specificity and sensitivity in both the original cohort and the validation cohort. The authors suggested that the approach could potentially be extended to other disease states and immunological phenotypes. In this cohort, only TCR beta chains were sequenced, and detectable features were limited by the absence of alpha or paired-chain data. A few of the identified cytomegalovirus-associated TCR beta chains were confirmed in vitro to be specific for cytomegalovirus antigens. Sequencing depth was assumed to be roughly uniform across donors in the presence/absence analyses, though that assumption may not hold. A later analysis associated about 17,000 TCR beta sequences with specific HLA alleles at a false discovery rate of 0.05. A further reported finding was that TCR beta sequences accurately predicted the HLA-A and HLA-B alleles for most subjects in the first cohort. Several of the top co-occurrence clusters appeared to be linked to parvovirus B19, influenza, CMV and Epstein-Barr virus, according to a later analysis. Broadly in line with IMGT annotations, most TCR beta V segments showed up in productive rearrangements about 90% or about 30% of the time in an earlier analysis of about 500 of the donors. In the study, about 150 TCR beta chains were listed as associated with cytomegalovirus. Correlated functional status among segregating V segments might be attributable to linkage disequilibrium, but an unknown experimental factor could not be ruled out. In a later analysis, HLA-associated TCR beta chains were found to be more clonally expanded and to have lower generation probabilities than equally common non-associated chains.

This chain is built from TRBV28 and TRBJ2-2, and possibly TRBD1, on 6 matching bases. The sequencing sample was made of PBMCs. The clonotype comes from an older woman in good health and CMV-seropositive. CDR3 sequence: CASIWGQGTGELFF. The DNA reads TGTGCCAGCATTTGGGGGCAGGGCACCGGGGAGCTGTTTTTT.